Each of the 18 T cell receptor beta chains below was sequenced from the same sample in a study of cytomegalovirus exposure and HLA in healthy donors. Generated by immunoSEQ multiplex PCR, the TCRdb table keeps only in-frame clones and is missing some. The table includes some 120,000 clones, 88% detected once. Sequencing was performed on PBMCs. The receptors shown here come from a man aged 25 to 45 in good health and CMV-seronegative.

The J gene is TRBJ1-2, the V gene TRBV9; 10 nucleotides line up with TRBD1. The germline V gene encodes CDR1 SGDLS and CDR2 YYNGEE. Losses at the gene ends were 0 bases for V and 9 bases for J; bases not matched to a gene: 8. The length of the CDR3 is 15 residues. In DNA, the CDR3 is TGTGCCAGCAGCGTAGTCGAGGGACAGGGGCGCCGCTACACCTTC. Amino acids: CASSVVEGQGRRYTF.

This CDR3 reads CSVAGTENSYEQYF. In DNA form, the CDR3 reads TGCAGCGTTGCCGGGACAGAGAACTCCTACGAGCAGTACTTC. V is TRBV29-1 and J is TRBJ2-7, with 7 nucleotides matching TRBD1. J gave up 0 bases and V 4 bases, and 6 bases lay outside the gene matches. The CDR3 totals 14 residues. Germline V lookup: CDR1 SQVTM, CDR2 ANQGSEA.

This sequence joins TRBV30 and TRBJ1-1; D gene uncertain. From germline, CDR1 is GTSNPN and CDR2 SVGIG (reference sequence). There are 13 residues in the CDR3. V gave up 4 bases and J gave up 4 bases, with 13 bases separating them. CDR3 protein: CAWTAGPVTEAFF. CDR3 coding DNA: TGTGCCTGGACGGCGGGTCCTGTCACTGAAGCTTTCTTT.

The V gene is TRBV6-1, the J gene TRBJ1-2; TRBD1 matches at 8 bases. CDR3 length equals 13 residues. Trimming cost V 6 bases and J 8 bases; bases outside gene matches: 8. Germline V gene lookup returns CDR1 MNHNS and CDR2 SASEGT. The CDR3 loop reads CASSPLTGEGYTF. The CDR3 DNA is TGTGCCAGCAGCCCATTGACAGGGGAAGGCTACACCTTC.

The V and J genes are TRBV5-1 and TRBJ1-1; D is ambiguous. V was clipped by 4 bases and J by 0 bases, with 10 bases between them. The CDR3 has 14 residues. Germline CDR1 is SGHRS and CDR2 is YFSETQ. Here the CDR3 reads CASSIAGVNTEAFF. For the CDR3, the DNA is TGCGCCAGCAGCATTGCGGGCGTGAACACTGAAGCTTTCTTT.

This clone was detected only a few times. The chain joins TRBV5-1 to TRBJ1-1; D gene ambiguous. The CDR3 totals 13 residues. Germline CDR1 reads SGHRS; CDR2 reads YFSETQ. V lost 4 bases, J lost 0 bases, and 7 bases lay in between. CDR3 coding DNA: TGCGCCAGCAGCCGGGAAGTGAACACTGAAGCTTTCTTT. Translated: CASSREVNTEAFF.

The rearrangement joins TRBV14 to TRBJ2-3; 8 bases are shared with TRBD1. There are 14 residues in the CDR3. V trimming: 8 bases; J trimming: 7 bases; junction bases outside the gene matches: 11. Germline V gene sequence: CDR1 SGHDN, CDR2 FVKESK. The CDR3 nucleotides are TGTGCCAGCGGGCCGACAGGGGCATCGAATACGCAGTATTTT. Amino acid sequence: CASGPTGASNTQYF.

The V call is TRBV19, the J call TRBJ2-3; 13 nucleotides line up with TRBD2. In germline, CDR1 is LNHDA, CDR2 SQIVND (reference sequence). The CDR3 runs to 17 residues. The J segment lost 1 base and the V segment lost 11 bases, leaving 12 bases of the junction unmatched. CDR3 in DNA: TGTGCCGCTGGACAGATCGGACTAGCGGGAGGCACAGATACGCAGTATTTT. Translation: CAAGQIGLAGGTDTQYF.

The chain links TRBV2 to TRBJ1-5; possible D gene TRBD1, 5 bases. Germline CDR1 is SNHLY and CDR2 is FYNNEI. The CDR3 extends over 15 amino acids. V gave up 3 bases and J gave up 4 bases, with 13 bases separating them. The CDR3 protein is CASSEKQGENQPQHF. The CDR3 bases are TGTGCCAGCAGTGAGAAGCAGGGCGAAAATCAGCCCCAGCATTTT.

Written as DNA, the CDR3 is TGTGCCAGCAGCTTAACTGGACGGGATTTCAATGAGCAGTTCTTC. Translating it yields CASSLTGRDFNEQFF. The V gene is TRBV7-3, the J gene TRBJ2-1, with D possibly being TRBD2 (5 bases). Per germline, CDR1 SGHTA and CDR2 FQGTGA. Deletions cut 0 bases from V and 6 bases from J, with 12 bases between. The CDR3 has 15 residues.

The chain couples TRBV4-1 to TRBJ2-7, with D possibly TRBD2 on 5 matching bases. The CDR3 length is 13 residues. Germline values: CDR1 MGHRA, CDR2 YSYEKL. Trimming cost V 6 bases and J 9 bases, with 18 bases left between them. CDR3 protein: CASSPGWEPVQYF. CDR3 bases: TGCGCCAGCAGTCCGGGGTGGGAACCGGTGCAGTACTTC.

This chain uses TRBV19 with TRBJ2-1; 11 bases line up with TRBD2. Trimming took 5 bases from V and 3 from J; bases not matched to a gene: 9. The germline V gene encodes CDR1 LNHDA and CDR2 SQIVND (reference sequence). CDR3 size: 17 residues. CDR3 in amino acids: CASSPTDSGRVYNEQFF. The CDR3 DNA reads TGTGCCAGTAGTCCAACGGATAGCGGGAGGGTCTACAATGAGCAGTTCTTC.

The chain is built from TRBV5-1 and TRBJ2-5; 14 bases map to TRBD2. CDR1 SGHRS and CDR2 YFSETQ come from the germline V gene. The CDR3 is made up of 16 amino acids. Germline trimming cut 3 bases from V and 5 bases from J; bases unmatched to any gene: 6. The CDR3 region has the DNA TGCGCCAGCAGCTGGGGACTAGCGGGAGTTTTCGAGACCCAGTACTTC. Its translation is CASSWGLAGVFETQYF.

In its sample, this clone was seen once. The chain uses TRBV5-6 and TRBJ2-5; TRBD1 agrees at 7 bases. The V segment lost 5 bases and the J segment 4 bases; nucleotides outside the gene matches: 5. The CDR3 spans 13 residues. Germline assignment: CDR1 SGHDT and CDR2 YYEEEE. The CDR3 protein is CASSDRAPETQYF. Here the CDR3 DNA reads TGTGCCAGCAGTGACAGGGCCCCAGAGACCCAGTACTTC. The full variable domain, in which reference TRBV5-6 and TRBJ2-5 provide the parts outside the CDR3, is DAGVTQSPTHLIKTRGQQVTLRCSPKSGHDTVSWYQQALGQGPQFIFQYYEEEERQRGNFPDRFSGHQFPNYSSELNVNALLLGDSALYLCASSDRAPETQYFGPGTRLLVL.

V is TRBV11-2 and J is TRBJ2-1; 9 bases are shared with TRBD1. The germline V gene has CDR1 SGHAT and CDR2 FQNNGV. J gave up 7 bases and V 7 bases, and 8 bases lay outside the gene matches. The CDR3 is made up of 14 amino acids. The CDR3 DNA reads as TGTGCCAGCAACCGGGACAGGGTTGCAAATGAGCAGTTCTTC. This translates into CASNRDRVANEQFF.

This chain joins TRBV29-1 and TRBJ1-4, with 9 bases fitting TRBD1. Germline lookup yields CDR1 SQVTM and CDR2 ANQGSEA. This CDR3 has 14 amino acids. The V gene end was trimmed by 2 bases and the J gene end by 9 bases; junction bases not matched to a gene: 7. The CDR3 nucleotides are TGCAGCGTTGAAAAGGGACAGGGTTCTAAAAAACTGTTTTTT. Residues: CSVEKGQGSKKLFF.

The gene calls are TRBV9 and TRBJ1-1; 7 bases are shared with TRBD1. This CDR3 region has 16 residues. Germline V gives CDR1 SGDLS, CDR2 YYNGEE. Trimming removed 4 bases from V and 0 bases from J; junction bases left unmatched: 9. This chain's CDR3 is CASSPPGQRVNTEAFF. The CDR3 DNA is TGTGCCAGCAGCCCCCCGGGACAGCGGGTGAACACTGAAGCTTTCTTT.

The V and J genes are TRBV6-5 and TRBJ1-2, with D possibly TRBD1 on 6 matching bases. This CDR3 comprises 12 residues. Deletions cut 8 bases from V and 5 bases from J, with 12 bases between. Germline CDR1 MNHEY, CDR2 SVGAGI. The CDR3 DNA reads TGTGCCAGCTCCGGACAGACTTATGGCTACACCTTC. Its translation is CASSGQTYGYTF.